Below, 20 T cell receptor beta chains from the same sample are listed, as sequenced in a study of blood T cell repertoires in COVID-19. Assay: immunoSEQ multiplex PCR; the TCRdb copy retains only in-frame clones and omits some. The profile shows 100,000 or so clones, approximately 86% of them singletons. The sample taken for sequencing was peripheral blood. These receptor sequences come from a human donor in a cohort sampled during active COVID-19.

This clone was detected only once. V gene TRBV27 combines with J gene TRBJ1-4; 10 positions agree with TRBD1. CDR3 length: 16 amino acids. The germline V gene has CDR1 MNHEY and CDR2 SMNVEV (reference sequence). J was trimmed by 3 bases and V by 5 bases; bases with no gene match: 6. The CDR3 DNA reads as TGTGCCAGCAGTCTGGGACAGGGGTGGCCTAATGAAAAACTGTTTTTT. Translating gives CASSLGQGWPNEKLFF.

CDR3 DNA: TGTGCCAGCAGCTTAGAGGCGGGGCACCAAACCTACGAGCAGTACTTC. This sequence encodes CASSLEAGHQTYEQYF. J is TRBJ2-7 and V is TRBV7-2; weak D call: TRBD2 (6 bases). The germline CDR1 and CDR2 sequences are SGHTA and FQGNSA. V lost 1 base and J lost 2, with 15 bases in between. The CDR3 consists of 16 residues.

V and J are TRBV5-4 and TRBJ2-1, with 7 bases aligning to TRBD2. The CDR3 sequence is 16 residues long. The junction had 7 bases not matched to a gene; V was cut back by 1 base and J by 3 bases. The germline V gene has CDR1 SGHNT and CDR2 YYREEE (reference sequence). This CDR3 reads CASSLWREPGYNEQFF. The DNA for the CDR3 is TGTGCCAGCAGCTTGTGGCGGGAGCCTGGCTACAATGAGCAGTTCTTC.

The chain is built from TRBV6-6 and TRBJ1-2; D not certain. CDR3 length: 10 amino acids. V dropped 5 bases and J dropped 9 bases, with 7 bases sitting between them. Looked up from germline, CDR1 is MNHNY and CDR2 is SVGAGI (reference sequence). CDR3 loop: CASSGSSYTF. The CDR3 nucleotides read TGTGCCAGCAGTGGCAGTAGCTACACCTTC.

The rearrangement links TRBV28 to TRBJ2-7, with D perhaps matching TRBD1 (5 bases). The CDR3 is 13 residues long. Germline V gives CDR1 MDHEN, CDR2 SYDVKM. Trimming took off 3 bases at V and 6 bases at J, with 12 bases between the two ends. The CDR3 DNA reads as TGTGCCAGCAGTTTGGGCAGGGAAGTCGAGCAGTACTTC. It translates to CASSLGREVEQYF.

V usage is TRBV19 and J usage is TRBJ2-7, with 10 bases fitting TRBD2. This CDR3 region has 17 residues. Unmatched junction bases numbered 8, after V lost 3 bases and J lost 0 bases. Germline lookup yields CDR1 LNHDA and CDR2 SQIVND (reference sequence). As DNA, the CDR3 is TGTGCCAGTAGTATGGGAGGACTAGCGGATACCTCCTACGAGCAGTACTTC. It is translated as CASSMGGLADTSYEQYF.

This clone is a singleton in its sample. The genes are TRBV5-1 and TRBJ2-1, with D possibly matching TRBD1 (5 bases). Germline V CDR1 and CDR2: SGHRS, YFSETQ. This CDR3 contains 15 residues. V was cut by 0 bases and J by 6 bases, with 13 bases left in between. This CDR3 is CASSLAVGVGNEQFF. The CDR3 bases are TGCGCCAGCAGCTTGGCCGTAGGGGTAGGCAATGAGCAGTTCTTC.

The chain uses TRBV5-1 and TRBJ2-3; D perhaps matches TRBD2 (6 bases). The germline V and J ends were trimmed by 5 bases and 0 bases, with 10 bases remaining between them. This CDR3 comprises 14 residues. Germline CDR1 reads SGHRS; CDR2 reads YFSETQ. The CDR3 region has the DNA TGCGCCAGCAGAAGAGGGACTAGCACAGATACGCAGTATTTT. Translating it yields CASRRGTSTDTQYF. Full variable domain (remainder filled in from reference TRBV5-1 and TRBJ2-3): KAGVTQTPRYLIKTRGQQVTLSCSPISGHRSVSWYQQTPGQGLQFLFEYFSETQRNKGNFPGRFSGRQFSNSRSEMNVSTLELGDSALYLCASRRGTSTDTQYFGPGTRLTVL.

The chain is built from TRBV7-9 and TRBJ2-2; a possible D gene is TRBD1 (6 bases). Deletions cut 3 bases from V and 6 bases from J, with 20 bases between. Germline V CDR1 and CDR2: SEHNR, FQNEAQ (reference sequence). The CDR3 contains 17 residues. The CDR3 is CASSFQDRRFNAGELFF. The CDR3 DNA sequence: TGTGCCAGCAGCTTTCAAGACAGGCGATTTAACGCCGGGGAGCTGTTTTTT.

V is TRBV7-2 and J is TRBJ2-1, with 10 positions matching TRBD2. CDR3 size: 16 residues. With 5 bases clipped from V and 4 bases from J, the junction kept 8 bases outside the gene matches. CDR1 is SGHTA and CDR2 is FQGNSA in the germline V gene. CDR3 amino acids: CASSGGGLAYYNEQFF. The CDR3 nucleotides read TGTGCCAGCAGCGGCGGGGGACTAGCGTATTACAATGAGCAGTTCTTC.

In nucleotides, the CDR3 is TGTGCCAGCAGCAGGGAGGGCGAGACCCAGTACTTC. The encoded protein is CASSREGETQYF. J is TRBJ2-5 and V is TRBV6-5; TRBD2 agrees at 7 bases. Germline V gene sequence: CDR1 MNHEY, CDR2 SVGAGI. The CDR3 totals 12 residues. V trimming: 6 bases; J trimming: 5 bases; junction bases outside the gene matches: 3.

The V and J genes are TRBV5-4 and TRBJ1-2; TRBD1 is a possible D gene (5 bases). From germline, CDR1 is SGHNT and CDR2 YYREEE (reference sequence). V shed 6 bases and J shed 5 bases, with 17 bases lying between them. The CDR3 consists of 14 residues. CDR3 sequence: CASNPGVGTYGYTF. The DNA of the CDR3 is TGTGCCAGCAACCCGGGGGTCGGAACGTATGGCTACACCTTC.

The chain employs TRBV5-6 and TRBJ1-1; no clear D. Germline CDR1 and CDR2: SGHDT and YYEEEE. V dropped 5 bases and J dropped 2 bases, with 13 bases sitting between them. The CDR3 extends over 14 amino acids. The CDR3: CASRPGPYNTEAFF. CDR3 sequence (DNA): TGTGCCAGCAGACCAGGCCCATACAACACTGAAGCTTTCTTT.

In its sample, this clone was seen once. The chain combines TRBV27 with TRBJ2-2; no definite D call. The CDR3 is 15 residues long. The V gene lost 3 bases and the J gene lost 1 base, with 9 bases spanning the gap. Germline loops: CDR1 MNHEY, CDR2 SMNVEV (reference sequence). CDR3 protein: CASSFSLLNTGELFF. CDR3 nucleotide sequence: TGTGCCAGCAGTTTTAGTCTATTGAACACCGGGGAGCTGTTTTTT.

This clone appeared a few times. V and J are TRBV4-2 and TRBJ1-1; D is unclear. Germline CDR1 and CDR2: LGHNA and YNFKEQ. V lost 0 bases and J 1 base, leaving 9 bases between the germline ends. This CDR3 comprises 15 residues. The CDR3: CASSQDMGRNTEAFF. CDR3 sequence (DNA): TGTGCCAGCAGCCAAGATATGGGGAGGAACACTGAAGCTTTCTTT.

The V and J genes are TRBV7-8 and TRBJ1-2; 8 bases line up with TRBD1. V was pared by 3 bases and J by 4 bases, with 1 base of the junction left unmatched. The CDR3 sequence is 13 residues long. Germline loops: CDR1 SGHVS, CDR2 FQNEAQ. CDR3 sequence reads: CASSFGQGYGYTF. In nucleotides, the CDR3 is TGTGCCAGCAGCTTCGGACAGGGCTATGGCTACACCTTC.

The chain recombines TRBV3-1 (or the pseudogene TRBV3-2) with TRBJ2-5; 12 bases are shared with TRBD1. Germline V gene lookup returns CDR1 LGHDT and CDR2 YNNKEL (reference sequence). The CDR3 contains 15 residues. J lost 5 bases, V lost 4 bases, and 5 bases had no gene match. DNA of the CDR3: TGTGCCAGCAGCCCGGGGACAGGGGGCCTTGAGACCCAGTACTTC. The encoded protein is CASSPGTGGLETQYF.

The chain has TRBV30 and TRBJ1-5, with a possible D match to TRBD1 (5 bases). The germline gives CDR1 GTSNPN, CDR2 SVGIG (reference sequence). V gave up 0 bases and J gave up 3 bases, with 9 bases separating them. This CDR3 has 14 amino acids. CDR3 coding DNA: TGTGCCTGGAGTGTAGGGGTGTTCAATCAGCCCCAGCATTTT. Its protein product is CAWSVGVFNQPQHF.

V gene TRBV4-2 combines with J gene TRBJ2-3; TRBD2 might be the D (6 bases). CDR3 length: 17 amino acids. The germline V and J ends were trimmed by 4 bases and 2 bases, with 19 bases remaining between them. Germline CDR1 is LGHNA and CDR2 is YNFKEQ. In DNA form, the CDR3 reads TGTGCCAGCAGCCCGCGTAGGGGAGGCGTCGCCACAGATACGCAGTATTTT. Residues: CASSPRRGGVATDTQYF.

The rearrangement uses TRBV12-5 and TRBJ1-3, with D maybe TRBD1 (6 bases). The CDR3 extends over 17 amino acids. Germline V gives CDR1 LGHNT, CDR2 FRNRAP. The ends were cut back, 7 bases at V and 0 bases at J, with 19 bases in the middle. Here the CDR3 reads CASEMGTLTFSGNTIYF. The DNA of the CDR3 is TGTGCTAGTGAAATGGGGACACTAACCTTCTCTGGAAACACCATATATTTT. The full variable domain, rest sourced from reference TRBV12-5 and TRBJ1-3, is DARVTQTPRHKVTEMGQEVTMRCQPILGHNTVFWYRQTMMQGLELLAYFRNRAPLDDSGMPKDRFSAEMPDATLATLKIQPSEPRDSAVYFCASEMGTLTFSGNTIYFGEGSWLTVV.